This TCR beta chain comes out of a study of T cell responses to AZD1222 COVID-19 vaccine. Study as a whole: Second-dose groups at about 4 or about 12 weeks were pooled. Study-wide points: Donors were largely white British and mainly female; clonal diversity was possibly underestimated. Reports indicate that nearly half of spike-specific TCRs are directed at unmutated variant regions.

The protocol was immunoSEQ multiplex PCR, while the TCRdb copy is restricted to in-frame clones and leaves out a portion. Of 35,000 to 45,000 clones in the sample, 80% are singletons; the top ten hold less than 5%. For this clone: Its antigen is not identified.

The CDR3 spans 18 residues. Germline lookup yields CDR1 MDHEN and CDR2 SYDVKM. V dropped 5 bases and J dropped 4; count of bases not matched to a gene: 13. This sequence originates from an adult in good health. This chain joins TRBV28 and TRBJ2-3; 12 nucleotides align to TRBD1. Sequencing used peripheral blood, obtained on day 0 of AZD1222 vaccination. The CDR3 protein is CASSGSGTGGVQADTQYF. DNA for the CDR3: TGTGCCAGCAGTGGATCCGGGACAGGGGGCGTGCAGGCAGATACGCAGTATTTT.